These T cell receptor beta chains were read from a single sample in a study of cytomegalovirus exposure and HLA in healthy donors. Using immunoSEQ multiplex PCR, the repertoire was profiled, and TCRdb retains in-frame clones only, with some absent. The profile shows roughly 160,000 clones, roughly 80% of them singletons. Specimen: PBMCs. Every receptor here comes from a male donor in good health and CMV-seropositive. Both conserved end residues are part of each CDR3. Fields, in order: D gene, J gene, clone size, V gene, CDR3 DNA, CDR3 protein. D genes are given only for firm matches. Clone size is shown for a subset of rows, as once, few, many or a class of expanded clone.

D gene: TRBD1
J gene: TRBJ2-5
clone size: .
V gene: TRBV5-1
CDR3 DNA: TGCGCCAGCAGCTTGGCCGTAGGACAGGGGGCAGAGACCCAGTACTTC
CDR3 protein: CASSLAVGQGAETQYF

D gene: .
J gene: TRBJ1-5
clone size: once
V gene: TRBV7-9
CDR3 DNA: TGTGCCAGCAGCTTAGCGGACGGGATTAGCAATCAGCCCCAGCATTTT
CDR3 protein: CASSLADGISNQPQHF

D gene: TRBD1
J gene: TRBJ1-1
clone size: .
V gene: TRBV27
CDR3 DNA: TGTGCCAGCAGTGCAGGGGGTTCCGCTGAAGCTTTCTTT
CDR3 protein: CASSAGGSAEAFF

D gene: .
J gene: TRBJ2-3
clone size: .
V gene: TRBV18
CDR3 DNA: TGTGCCAGCTCACCACCGGGGCAGGGTGGGACAGATACGCAGTATTTT
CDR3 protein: CASSPPGQGGTDTQYF

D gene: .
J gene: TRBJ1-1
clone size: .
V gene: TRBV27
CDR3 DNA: TGTGCCACCAGAGACGGGGGCACTGAAGCTTTCTTT
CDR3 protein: CATRDGGTEAFF

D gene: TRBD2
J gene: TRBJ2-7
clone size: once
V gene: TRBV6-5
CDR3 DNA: TGTGCCAGCAGTTACTCCCGACAGCGGGGGACTTGGCAGTACTTC
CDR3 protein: CASSYSRQRGTWQYF

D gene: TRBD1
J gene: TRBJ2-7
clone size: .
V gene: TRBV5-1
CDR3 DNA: TGCGCCAGCAGCTTGTCGGCTATCCGGGACAGGGCCTACGAGCAGTACTTC
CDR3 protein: CASSLSAIRDRAYEQYF

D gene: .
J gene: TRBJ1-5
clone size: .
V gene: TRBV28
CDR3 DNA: TGTGCTTCAGGGAAGAGCAATCAGCCCCAGCATTTT
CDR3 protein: CASGKSNQPQHF

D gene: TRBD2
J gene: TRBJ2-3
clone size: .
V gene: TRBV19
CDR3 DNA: TGTGCCAGTAGTATAGTGGCTAGCGGAAGCACAGATACGCAGTATTTT
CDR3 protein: CASSIVASGSTDTQYF

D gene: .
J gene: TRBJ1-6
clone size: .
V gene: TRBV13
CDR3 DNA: TGTGCCAGCAGCTTAGCAGGGGACCCACCCCTCCACTTT
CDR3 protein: CASSLAGDPPLHF

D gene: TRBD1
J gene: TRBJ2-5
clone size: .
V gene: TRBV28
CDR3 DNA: TGTGCCAGCAGGGCCGACAGGGCGCAAGAGACCCAGTACTTC
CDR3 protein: CASRADRAQETQYF

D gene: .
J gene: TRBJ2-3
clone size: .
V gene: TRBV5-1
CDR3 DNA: TGCGCCAGCAGCTTGGTGGCGGGAATGGATACGCAGTATTTT
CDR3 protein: CASSLVAGMDTQYF

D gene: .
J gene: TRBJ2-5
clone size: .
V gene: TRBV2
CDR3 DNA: TGTGCCAGCAGTACACAGGGAGCACGGGAGACCCAGTACTTC
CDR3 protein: CASSTQGARETQYF

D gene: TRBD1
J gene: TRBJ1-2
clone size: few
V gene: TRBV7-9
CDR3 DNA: TGTGCCAGCAGTCTCGGACAGGGGGGTGGCTATGGCTACACCTTC
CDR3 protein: CASSLGQGGGYGYTF

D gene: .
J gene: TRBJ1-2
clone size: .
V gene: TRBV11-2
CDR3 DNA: TGTGCCAGCTGGAACAGGGACTATGGCTACACCTTC
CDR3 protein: CASWNRDYGYTF

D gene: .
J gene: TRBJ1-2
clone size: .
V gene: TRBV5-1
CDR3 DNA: TGCGCCAGCAGCTGGGGGGATGGCTACACCTTC
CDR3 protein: CASSWGDGYTF

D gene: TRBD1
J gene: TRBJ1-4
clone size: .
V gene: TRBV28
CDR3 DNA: TGTGCCAGCACCCTAGGGACAGGGAGCGAAAAACTGTTTTTT
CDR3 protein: CASTLGTGSEKLFF

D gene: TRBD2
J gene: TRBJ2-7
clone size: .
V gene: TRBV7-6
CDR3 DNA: TGTGCCAGCAGTTACGTGGAGGCGGGGGGCGAGCAGTACTTC
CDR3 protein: CASSYVEAGGEQYF

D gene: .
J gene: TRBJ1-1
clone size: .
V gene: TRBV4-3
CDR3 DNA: TGCGCCAGCAGCCAAGGGGAAACCAGGGGTGGCAAAGCTTTCTTT
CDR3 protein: CASSQGETRGGKAFF

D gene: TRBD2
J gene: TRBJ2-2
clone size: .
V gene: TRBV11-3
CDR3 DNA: TGTGCCAGCAGCGACGGGACTAGCGGGAGTATCAACACCGGGGAGCTGTTTTTT
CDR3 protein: CASSDGTSGSINTGELFF

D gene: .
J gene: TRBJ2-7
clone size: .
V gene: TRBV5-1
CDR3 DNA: TGCGCCAGCAGCTTGGAACAGGGTCGCGAGCAGTACTTC
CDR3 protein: CASSLEQGREQYF

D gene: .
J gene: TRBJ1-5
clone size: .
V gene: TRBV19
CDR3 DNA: TGTGCCAGTAGTGCTTCGGGGCAGCCCCAGCATTTT
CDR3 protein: CASSASGQPQHF

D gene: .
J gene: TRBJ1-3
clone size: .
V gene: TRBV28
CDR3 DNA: TGTGCCAGCACCAAGGGACTTCTGAGCTCTGGAAACACCATATATTTT
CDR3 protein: CASTKGLLSSGNTIYF

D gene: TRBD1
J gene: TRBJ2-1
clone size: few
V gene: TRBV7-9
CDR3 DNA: TGTGCCAGCAGCTACCGGGACAGGGCACTTACGAGGGCGTACAATGAGCAGTTCTTC
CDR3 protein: CASSYRDRALTRAYNEQFF

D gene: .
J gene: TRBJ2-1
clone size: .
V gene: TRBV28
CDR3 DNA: TGTGCCAGCAGTTCGGGGGTCTACAATGAGCAGTTCTTC
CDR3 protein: CASSSGVYNEQFF

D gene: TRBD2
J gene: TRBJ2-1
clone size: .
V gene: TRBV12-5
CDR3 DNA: TGTGCTAGTGGTTTGGCTCTAGCGGGACCCAATGAGCAGTTCTTC
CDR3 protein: CASGLALAGPNEQFF

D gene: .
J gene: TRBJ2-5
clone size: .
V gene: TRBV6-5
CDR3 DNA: TGTGCCAGCAGTTTCACAGGGTATACCCAGTACTTC
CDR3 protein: CASSFTGYTQYF

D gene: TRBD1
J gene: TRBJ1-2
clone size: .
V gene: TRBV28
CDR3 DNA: TGTGCCAGCAAAATCGCAGGGGGTGGCTACACCTTC
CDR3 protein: CASKIAGGGYTF

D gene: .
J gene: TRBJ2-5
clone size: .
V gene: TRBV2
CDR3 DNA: TGTGCCTACGTGCGGGCGGACCAAGAGACCCAGTACTTC
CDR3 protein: CAYVRADQETQYF

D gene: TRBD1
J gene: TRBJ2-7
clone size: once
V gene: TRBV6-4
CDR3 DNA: TGTGCCAGCCAGACAACAGGGGCCTACGAGCAGTACTTC
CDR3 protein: CASQTTGAYEQYF

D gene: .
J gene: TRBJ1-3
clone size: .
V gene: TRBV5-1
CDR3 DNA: TGCGCCAGCAGCTTGGCCCCTCTCTCTGGAAACACCATATATTTT
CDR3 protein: CASSLAPLSGNTIYF

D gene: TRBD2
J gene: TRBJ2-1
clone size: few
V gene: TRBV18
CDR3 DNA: TGTGCCAGCTCACCACCGCTGACTAGCAGGTCGGGAAAGCAGTTCTTC
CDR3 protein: CASSPPLTSRSGKQFF

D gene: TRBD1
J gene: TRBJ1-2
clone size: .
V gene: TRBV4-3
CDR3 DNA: TGCGCCAGCAGCCAAGAAACAGGGGGCTCTGGCTACACCTTC
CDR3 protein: CASSQETGGSGYTF

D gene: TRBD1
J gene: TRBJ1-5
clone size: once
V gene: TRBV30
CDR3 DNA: TGTGCCTGGGAGACAGGGAATCAGCCCCAGCATTTT
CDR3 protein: CAWETGNQPQHF

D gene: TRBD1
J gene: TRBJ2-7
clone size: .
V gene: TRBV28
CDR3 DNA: TGTGCCAGCAGTTCGGGACAGCCCTACGAGCAGTACTTC
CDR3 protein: CASSSGQPYEQYF

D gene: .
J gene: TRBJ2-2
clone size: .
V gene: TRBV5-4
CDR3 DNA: TGTGCCAGCACCCCGAGGGCTCCCACCTCGAACACCGGGGAGCTGTTTTTT
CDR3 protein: CASTPRAPTSNTGELFF

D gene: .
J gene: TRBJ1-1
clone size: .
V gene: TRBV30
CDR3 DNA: TGTGCCTGGAGTTCAGCAGGGCCCACTGAAGCTTTCTTT
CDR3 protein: CAWSSAGPTEAFF

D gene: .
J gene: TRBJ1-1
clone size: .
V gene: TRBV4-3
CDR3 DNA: TGCGCCAGCAGCCAAGATCGGGGGGCGGGGAACACTGAAGCTTTCTTT
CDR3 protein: CASSQDRGAGNTEAFF

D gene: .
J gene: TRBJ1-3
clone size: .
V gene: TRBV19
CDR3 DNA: TGTGCCAGTAGTATCGGGGGAACTGGAAACACCATATATTTT
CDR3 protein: CASSIGGTGNTIYF

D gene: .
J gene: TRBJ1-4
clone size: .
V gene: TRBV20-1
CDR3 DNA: TGCAGTGCTAGAGTTGCGGAAAAACTGTTTTTT
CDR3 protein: CSARVAEKLFF

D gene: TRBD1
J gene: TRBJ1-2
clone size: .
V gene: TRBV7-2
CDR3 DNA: TGTGCCAGCAGCTTAGGGACAGGGCGGTACGGCTACACCTTC
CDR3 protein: CASSLGTGRYGYTF

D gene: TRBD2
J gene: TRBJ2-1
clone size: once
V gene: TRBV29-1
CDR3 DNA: TGCAGCGTTGAATCTAGCGGGAGCTATGAGCAGTTCTTC
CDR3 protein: CSVESSGSYEQFF

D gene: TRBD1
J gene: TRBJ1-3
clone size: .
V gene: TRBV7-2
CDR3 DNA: TGTGCCAGCAGCTTCCGGGACAGGGGGCTTAACACCATATATTTT
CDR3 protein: CASSFRDRGLNTIYF

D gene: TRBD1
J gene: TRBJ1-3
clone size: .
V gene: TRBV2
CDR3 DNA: TGTGCCAGCAGACAGGGGGCTGGAAACACCATATATTTT
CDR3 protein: CASRQGAGNTIYF

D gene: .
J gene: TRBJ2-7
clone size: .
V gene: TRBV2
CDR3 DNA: TGTGCCAGCAGCCCAACCTACGAGCAGTACTTC
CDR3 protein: CASSPTYEQYF

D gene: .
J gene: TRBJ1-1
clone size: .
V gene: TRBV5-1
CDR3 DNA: TGCGCCAGCAGCGGGGGGTATATGAACACTGAAGCTTTCTTT
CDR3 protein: CASSGGYMNTEAFF

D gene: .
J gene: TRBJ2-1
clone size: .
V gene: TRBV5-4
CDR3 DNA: TGTGCCAGCAGCTTGGATGGCGGGGCCTACAATGAGCAGTTCTTC
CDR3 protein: CASSLDGGAYNEQFF

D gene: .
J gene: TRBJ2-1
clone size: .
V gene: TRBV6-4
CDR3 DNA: TGTGCCAGCAGTGACACCGACAGGACCCCCAATGAGCAGTTCTTC
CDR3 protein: CASSDTDRTPNEQFF

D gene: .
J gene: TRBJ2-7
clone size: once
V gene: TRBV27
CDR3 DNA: TGTGCCAGCAAACCTATACAGAGCTCCTACGAGCAGTACTTC
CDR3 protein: CASKPIQSSYEQYF